This passage covers 20 T cell receptor beta chains from one sample sequenced in a study of T cells in Graves' hyperthyroidism and ophthalmopathy. The source material, RNA transcripts, was used to amplify TCR beta CDR3 regions. TCR CDR3 regions were first amplified by RT-PCR with HTBI primers. In TCRdb, the multiplex PCR reads were re-called with MiXCR into one record per CDR3 protein. Among roughly 100,000 distinct CDR3 sequences, approximately 56% were seen once, and the ten largest hold around 27%. Sequences were obtained from blood. The source is a woman between 35 and 50 years old with Graves' hyperthyroidism.

The chain is built from TRBV9 and TRBJ1-3; D call uncertain. The CDR3 length is 13 residues. The germline CDR1 and CDR2 sequences are SGDLS and YYNGEE. The germline V and J ends were trimmed by 0 bases and 9 bases, with 10 bases remaining between them. The CDR3 nucleotides are TGTGCCAGCAGCGTAGGGGGTTCTAGCACCATATATTTT. Translated: CASSVGGSSTIYF. Variable domain in full (rest from reference TRBV9 and TRBJ1-3): DSGVTQTPKHLITATGQRVTLRCSPRSGDLSVYWYQQSLDQGLQFLIQYYNGEERAKGNILERFSAQQFPDLHSELNLSSLELGDSALYFCASSVGGSSTIYFGEGSWLTVV.

This clonotype appeared many times. The chain employs TRBV20-1 and TRBJ2-2; TRBD1 matches 8 bases. CDR1 DFQATT and CDR2 SNEGSKA come from the germline V gene (reference sequence). The CDR3 has 15 residues. V was clipped by 4 bases and J by 4 bases; unmatched bases: 8. CDR3 bases: TGCAGTGCTACACCGGGACAGGTGCCCACCGGGGAGCTGTTTTTT. This codes for CSATPGQVPTGELFF.

This clonotype was seen many times. This chain uses TRBV7-2 with TRBJ2-7; D might be TRBD1 or TRBD2, each matching 5 bases. The V gene lost 5 bases and the J gene lost 4 bases, with 24 bases spanning the gap. Germline-derived CDR1 and CDR2 are SGHTA and FQGNSA. This CDR3 has 17 amino acids. DNA for the CDR3: TGTGCCAGCAGCCCACTTGTCCCCCGGGACGTAGCATACGAGCAGTACTTC. Its protein is CASSPLVPRDVAYEQYF.

Notes on this clonotype: Germline is not matched at one junction end, which may reflect a read error. This chain joins TRBV25-1 and TRBJ1-3; D unresolved. Germline values: CDR1 MGHDK, CDR2 SYGVNS. The CDR3 is made up of 15 amino acids. The CDR3 sequence: CASRSLVHSGNAIYF. Written as DNA, the CDR3 is TGTGCCAGCAGGTCCCTCGTCCACTCTGGAAACGCCATATATTTT.

As DNA, the CDR3 is TGCAGTTTTTGGGGCGGGAAGACCCAGTACTTC. It encodes CSFWGGKTQYF. The rearrangement joins TRBV20-1 to TRBJ2-5; weak D call: TRBD2 (6 bases). There are 11 residues in the CDR3. With 8 bases removed from V and 6 bases from J, the gap between germline ends came to 13 bases. Germline V gives CDR1 DFQATT, CDR2 SNEGSKA (reference sequence).

This clonotype was found many times. J is TRBJ1-2 and V is TRBV6-5; no firm D call. This CDR3 has 13 amino acids. Germline CDR1 and CDR2: MNHEY and SVGAGI. With 7 bases removed from V and 8 bases from J, the gap between germline ends came to 17 bases. This chain's CDR3 is CASTSTPSGGYTF. CDR3 DNA sequence: TGTGCCAGCACTTCTACTCCCTCGGGCGGCTACACCTTC.

The sample holds many counts of this clonotype. Mismatch with germline at one junction end may stem from a read error. The chain uses TRBV7-2 and TRBJ1-2; 9 positions match TRBD1. CDR3 size: 14 residues. From germline, CDR1 is SGHTA and CDR2 FQGNSA. CDR3 DNA sequence: TGCGCCAGCAGCTTGGGGGACAGGGTAGATGGCTACACCTTC. Its protein product is CASSLGDRVDGYTF.

In this sample, this clonotype turned up many times. At one boundary the junction diverges from the germline segment, which might be a read error. The rearrangement links TRBV29-1 to TRBJ2-5; TRBD2 matches at 7 bases. CDR3 length: 13 amino acids. CDR1 SQVTM and CDR2 ANQGSEA come from the germline V gene. The CDR3 DNA reads as TGCAGCGCTGAAGCGGGATTCGGAGAGACCCAGTACTTC. This sequence encodes CSAEAGFGETQYF.

Many counts were recorded for this clonotype. The V gene is TRBV20-1, the J gene TRBJ1-2; 9 nucleotides line up with TRBD1. The ends lost 3 bases at V and 6 bases at J; junction bases unmatched: 2. The CDR3 sequence is 12 residues long. Per germline, CDR1 DFQATT and CDR2 SNEGSKA (reference sequence). The CDR3 coding sequence is TGCAGTGCTAGTGGGACAGGGCATGGCTACACCTTC. Translating gives CSASGTGHGYTF.

The CDR3: CSVRTGTAYGYTF. For the CDR3, the DNA is TGCAGCGTGAGGACAGGGACTGCGTATGGCTACACCTTC. V gene TRBV29-1 combines with J gene TRBJ1-2; 8 positions match TRBD1. Germline V gene data show CDR1 as SQVTM and CDR2 as ANQGSEA. Losses at the gene ends were 6 bases for V and 5 bases for J; bases not matched to a gene: 8. This CDR3 comprises 13 residues. The full variable domain, completed using reference TRBV29-1 and TRBJ1-2, is SAVISQKPSRDICQRGTSLTIQCQVDSQVTMMFWYRQQPGQSLTLIATANQGSEATYESGFVIDKFPISRPNLTFSTLTVSNMSPEDSSIYLCSVRTGTAYGYTFGSGTRLTVV.

The sample holds many counts of this clonotype. This chain connects TRBV6-6 to TRBJ1-3; possible D gene TRBD1, 6 bases. Per germline, CDR1 MNHNY and CDR2 SVGAGI (reference sequence). CDR3 length: 15 amino acids. V was shortened by 5 bases and J by 7 bases, with 18 bases between the two germline ends. CDR3 nucleotides: TGTGCCAGCAGTGTGGGCCGGGACACTGCGAACACCATATATTTT. Protein sequence: CASSVGRDTANTIYF.

The chain recombines TRBV20-1 with TRBJ1-2; TRBD1 might be the D (6 bases). The germline V gene has CDR1 DFQATT and CDR2 SNEGSKA (reference sequence). This CDR3 is 14 amino acids long. Trimming shortened V by 4 bases and J by 7 bases, and 19 bases separated the two germline ends. The CDR3 nucleotides read TGCAGTGCTAAGCAGGGGACGACGGACCGTGGCTACACCTTC. It translates to CSAKQGTTDRGYTF.

The chain links TRBV7-2 to TRBJ2-7; TRBD2 matches at 12 bases. Germline V gene sequence: CDR1 SGHTA, CDR2 FQGNSA. The length of the CDR3 is 15 residues. Trimming took 3 bases from V and 7 from J; bases not matched to a gene: 7. The CDR3, as DNA: TGTGCCAGCAGCTTTGCTAGCGGGAGGGCCAGAGAGCAGTACTTC. It encodes CASSFASGRAREQYF.

The chain is built from TRBV29-1 and TRBJ2-7; TRBD2 matches at 8 bases. The CDR3 runs to 14 residues. Germline V lookup: CDR1 SQVTM, CDR2 ANQGSEA. Trimming removed 6 bases from V and 4 bases from J; junction bases left unmatched: 11. The CDR3 DNA reads TGCAGCGTGGCTGCGGGAGGAAGGAGGTACGAGCAGTACTTC. Protein product: CSVAAGGRRYEQYF.

This clonotype was recorded many times. The chain uses TRBV20-1 and TRBJ2-5, with a weak D call TRBD1 (5 bases). The V end lost 6 bases, the J end lost 2 bases, and 16 bases lay between the germline ends. Germline V gene lookup returns CDR1 DFQATT and CDR2 SNEGSKA (reference sequence). The CDR3 is 14 amino acids. CDR3 DNA sequence: TGCAGTGCGCCAATGGCAGGGCGTCAAGAGACCCAGTACTTC. It is translated as CSAPMAGRQETQYF.

This sequence joins TRBV6-2 or TRBV6-3 and TRBJ2-5, with a weak D call TRBD1 (6 bases). The V end was cut by 6 bases, the J end by 4 bases, with 12 bases between. The CDR3 spans 13 residues. Per germline, CDR1 MNHEY and CDR2 SVGEGT. The CDR3 DNA follows: TGTGCCAGCAGCCCTGGACAGTTAGAGACCCAGTACTTC. Translated: CASSPGQLETQYF.

At least ten counts were recorded for this clonotype. The V and J genes are TRBV7-9 and TRBJ2-7; 10 bases align to TRBD1. The V and J ends lost 5 bases and 2 bases, in that order; junction bases with no gene match: 3. CDR1 is SEHNR, CDR2 FQNEAQ, per germline (reference sequence). The CDR3 runs 14 residues. CDR3 region: CASSRGTGAYEQYF. The CDR3 coding sequence is TGTGCCAGCAGCCGCGGGACAGGGGCCTACGAGCAGTACTTC.

As regards this clonotype: This may stem from a read error, because a much larger clone lies one nucleotide away. The chain is built from TRBV7-2 and TRBJ2-6; possibly TRBD1 or TRBD2 for D (5 bases each). Germline V gene data show CDR1 as SGHTA and CDR2 as FQGNSA. CDR3 length: 18 amino acids. CDR3 amino acids: CASSEWGGYLSGANALTF. The CDR3 DNA is TGTGCCAGCAGCGAATGGGGCGGGTACCTCTCTGGGGCCAACGCCCTGACTTTC.

Worth noting for this clonotype: Given the absence of the conserved phenylalanine or tryptophan at the CDR3 end, a read error is likely. The V and J genes are TRBV2 and TRBJ1-1; D is unclear. V was clipped by 6 bases and J by 9 bases, with 20 bases between them. The germline CDR1 and CDR2 sequences are SNHLY and FYNNEI. The CDR3 length is 14 residues. Here the CDR3 reads CASRPPSGVSKAFL. The CDR3 region has the DNA TGTGCCAGCAGGCCCCCCTCGGGAGTTAGTAAAGCTTTCCTT.

This chain connects TRBV7-2 to TRBJ1-3; D gene ambiguous. V dropped 10 bases and J dropped 0 bases, with 7 bases sitting between them. The CDR3 has 12 residues. Germline CDR1 is SGHTA and CDR2 is FQGNSA. CDR3 nucleotide sequence: TGTGCCAACAGTAGCTCTGGAAACACCATATATTTT. This gives the protein CANSSSGNTIYF.